This paragraph reports one T cell receptor (beta chain). What it recognizes is unknown. CDR1 is SGHDT, CDR2 YYEEEE, per germline. The CDR3 sequence is 15 residues long. The germline V and J ends were trimmed by 2 bases and 3 bases, with 12 bases remaining between them. The sample belongs to a study of cytomegalovirus exposure and HLA in healthy donors. Both 60 Vbeta primers and 13 Jbeta primers went into the PCR. Clones were sequenced by immunoSEQ multiplex PCR, and TCRdb holds only the in-frame ones, with some missing. Among about 98,000 clones listed, 70% were seen once. General study findings and limits: It was shown in a later analysis that HLA-associated TCR beta chains were more clonally expanded than other, equally common chains. HLA allele associations emerged for 15,000 to 20,000 TCR beta sequences in a later analysis, at 0.05 false discovery rate. As a later analysis showed, several of the most significant clusters appeared to be linked to common viral pathogens. The presence/absence work took it that sequencing depth was about the same across donors.

The sequence was obtained from a man aged 50-60 years in good health and CMV-seronegative. This chain connects TRBV5-6 to TRBJ1-3; D perhaps matches TRBD1 (5 bases). Source material: PBMCs. In DNA, the CDR3 is TGTGCCAGCAGCTTTACTGGGGCGTTTGGAAACACCATATATTTT. Encoded protein: CASSFTGAFGNTIYF.